A selection of T cell receptor beta chains follows, all from one sample in a study of T-cell memory formation after mild COVID-19. Using its own MiXCR run on the 5' RACE reads, TCRdb lists one record per CDR3 protein. Altogether under 450,000 distinct CDR3 sequences are present, 20% to 25% being singletons, with the ten largest covering around 23%. The sequencing sample was made of PBMCs or a T cell subset sorted from them (not recorded which). The receptors were gathered from a man in his late teens or twenties who had mild COVID-19 (a few samples of this study predate the infection). Cell type and time point are not known. CDR3s include the opening cysteine and the closing phenylalanine or tryptophan. Each record gives: D gene, J gene, V gene, clone size, CDR3 DNA, CDR3 protein. D genes are given only for firm matches. The size entry is marked missing in some rows and otherwise reads once, few, many or a size class.

- TRBJ1-3 TRBV7-9 few TGTGCCAGCAGCTTGTTTTACAGCTCTGGAAACACCATATATTTT CASSLFYSSGNTIYF
TRBD2 TRBJ2-4 TRBV7-3 few TGTGCCAGCAGCTCCCATAGCGGGGGAGGGAACATTCAGTACTTC CASSSHSGGGNIQYF
- TRBJ2-6 TRBV4-3 - TGCGCCAGCAGCCAAGCGTCGGGGGACTCTGGGGCCAACGTCCTGACTTTC CASSQASGDSGANVLTF
- TRBJ1-3 TRBV6-5 - TGTGCCAGCAGGGCAACCAGTGGATCTGGAAACACCATATATTTT CASRATSGSGNTIYF
- TRBJ2-7 TRBV5-1 few TGCGCCAGCAGCCCAGGGAGTGGCGACGAGCAGTACTTC CASSPGSGDEQYF
- TRBJ2-5 TRBV10-3 few TGTGCCATCAGTGAGCCGAGCGCGGCCCAGTACTTC CAISEPSAAQYF
TRBD2 TRBJ2-1 TRBV18 few TGTGCCAGCTCGCTTAGCGGGGGCCACGACAATGAGCAGTTCTTC CASSLSGGHDNEQFF
TRBD1 TRBJ2-7 TRBV7-3 few TGTGCCAGCAGCTCCTGGACAGGCTACGAGCAGTACTTC CASSSWTGYEQYF
TRBD2 TRBJ2-5 TRBV4-2 - TGTGCCAGCAGCCAAGATCGACTAGCGGAGACCCAGTACTTC CASSQDRLAETQYF
TRBD1 TRBJ1-2 TRBV12-3/TRBV12-4 few TGTGCCAGCAGGGAGGGGGCCGGCTATGGCTACACCTTC CASREGAGYGYTF
- TRBJ2-2 TRBV5-1 - TGCGCCAGCAGCCATACGGGGTTCACCGGGGAGCTGTTTTTT CASSHTGFTGELFF
- TRBJ2-7 TRBV4-2 many TGTGCCAGCAGCCAAGATATCAGGGGATCCTCCTACGAGCAGTACTTC CASSQDIRGSSYEQYF
- TRBJ2-1 TRBV4-1 many TGCGCCAGCAGCCACCCCTTAATCAGGGACAATGAGCAGTTCTTC CASSHPLIRDNEQFF
- TRBJ1-5 TRBV6-2/TRBV6-3 few TGTGCCAGCAGTTACTCGAGAGGGGGTAATCAGCCCCAGCATTTT CASSYSRGGNQPQHF
- TRBJ2-2 TRBV6-2/TRBV6-3 many TGTGCCAGCAGTTACCTTACAGACACCGGGGAGCTGTTTTTT CASSYLTDTGELFF
TRBD1 TRBJ1-1 TRBV20-1 - TGCAGTGCGTCCCGGGACAGGGCAGGGCGAGCTTTCTTT CSASRDRAGRAFF